The clone carrying this T cell receptor beta chain appeared many times. Its target is unknown. TCRdb reprocessed the 5' RACE reads with MiXCR, giving one entry per CDR3 protein. Altogether about 36,000 distinct CDR3 sequences are present, less than 9% being singletons, with the ten largest covering 25% to 30%. CDR3 length: 15 amino acids. V gave up 4 bases and J gave up 7 bases; unmatched junction bases: 7. Germline V gene sequence: CDR1 LNHNV, CDR2 YYDKDF (reference sequence). The source of the sample is a study of spatial heterogeneity in lung cancer. General study results and limits: Detection of ubiquitous tumor TCRs in blood was higher at resection than follow-up.

Time point defined: sample taken at primary tumor resection. The sample consisted of PBMCs, taken at surgery. This clonotype was obtained from a female donor with early-stage non-small cell lung cancer. The rearrangement joins TRBV15 to TRBJ1-6; 7 bases map to TRBD1. The CDR3 sequence: CATSKLNRGNSPLHF. The CDR3 DNA reads as TGTGCCACCAGCAAACTTAACAGGGGAAATTCACCCCTCCACTTT. Using reference TRBV15 and TRBJ1-6 for the parts outside the CDR3, the full variable domain is DAMVIQNPRYQVTQFGKPVTLSCSQTLNHNVMYWYQQKSSQAPKLLFHYYDKDFNNEADTPDNFQSRRPNTSFCFLDIRSPGLGDTAMYLCATSKLNRGNSPLHFGNGTRLTVT.